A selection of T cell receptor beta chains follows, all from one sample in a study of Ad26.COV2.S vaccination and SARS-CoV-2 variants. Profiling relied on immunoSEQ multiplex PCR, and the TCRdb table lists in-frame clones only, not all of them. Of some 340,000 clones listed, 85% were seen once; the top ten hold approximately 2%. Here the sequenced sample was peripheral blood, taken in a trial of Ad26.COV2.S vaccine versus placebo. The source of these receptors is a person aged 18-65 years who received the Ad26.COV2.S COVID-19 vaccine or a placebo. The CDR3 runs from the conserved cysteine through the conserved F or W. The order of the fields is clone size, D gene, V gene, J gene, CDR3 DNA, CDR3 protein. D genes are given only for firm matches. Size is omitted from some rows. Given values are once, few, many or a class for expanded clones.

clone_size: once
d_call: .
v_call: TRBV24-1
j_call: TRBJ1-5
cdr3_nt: TGTACCACCAGTGGGCAACCTAATCAGCCCCAGCATTTT
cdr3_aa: CTTSGQPNQPQHF

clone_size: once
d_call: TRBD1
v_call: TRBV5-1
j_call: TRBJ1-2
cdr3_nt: TGCGCCAGCAGCTCCTTAACAGGGGACTATGGCTACACCTTC
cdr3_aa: CASSSLTGDYGYTF

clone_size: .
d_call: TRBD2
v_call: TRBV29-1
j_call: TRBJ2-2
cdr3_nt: TGCAGCGTCCGGGGAGGGGAGCTGGGGGAGAACACCGGGGAGCTGTTTTTT
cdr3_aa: CSVRGGELGENTGELFF

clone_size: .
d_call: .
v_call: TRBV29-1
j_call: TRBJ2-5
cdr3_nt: TGCAGCGTTGGACCGAGGGAGACCCAGTACTTC
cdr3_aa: CSVGPRETQYF

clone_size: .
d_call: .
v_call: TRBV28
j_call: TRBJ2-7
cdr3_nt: TGTGCCGTCAGGAAGAGCTCCTACGAGCAGTACTTC
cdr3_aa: CAVRKSSYEQYF

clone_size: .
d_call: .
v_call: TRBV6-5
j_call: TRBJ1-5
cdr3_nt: TGTGCCACAGGATTAGGGGTAGGGATGAATCAGCCCCAGCATTTT
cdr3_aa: CATGLGVGMNQPQHF

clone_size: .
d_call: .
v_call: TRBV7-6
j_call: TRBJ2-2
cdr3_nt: TGTGCCAGCAGCCCCGCGAACACCGGGGAGCTGTTTTTT
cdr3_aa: CASSPANTGELFF

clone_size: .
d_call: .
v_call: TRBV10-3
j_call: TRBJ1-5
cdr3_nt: TGTGCCGCCGGCCCCAGCAATCAGCCCCAGCATTTT
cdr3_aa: CAAGPSNQPQHF

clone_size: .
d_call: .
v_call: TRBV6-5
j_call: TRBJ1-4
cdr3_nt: TGTGCCAGCAGCCCCCTCGGGGGGGGAAGGGAAAAACTGTTTTTT
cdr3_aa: CASSPLGGGREKLFF

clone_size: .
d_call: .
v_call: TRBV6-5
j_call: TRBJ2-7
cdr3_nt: TGTGCCAGCAGTTACTCCGGGCGAGAGCAGTACTTC
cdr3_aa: CASSYSGREQYF

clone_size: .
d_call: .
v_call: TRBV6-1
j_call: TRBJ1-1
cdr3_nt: TGTGCCAGCAGTTATATTTCTCGGAACACTGAAGCTTTCTTT
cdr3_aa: CASSYISRNTEAFF